Each of the 7 T cell receptor beta chains below was sequenced from the same sample in a study of blood T cell repertoires in COVID-19. TCRdb keeps only in-frame clones here, not all; method: immunoSEQ multiplex PCR. The sample includes around 75,000 clones, roughly 90% of them seen just once. The specimen sequenced was peripheral blood. These receptor sequences come from a human donor in a cohort sampled during active COVID-19.

This rearrangement joins TRBV9 to TRBJ1-1, with D possibly being TRBD1 (5 bases). The CDR3 loop spans 13 amino acids. Trimming shortened V by 4 bases and J by 2 bases, and 9 bases separated the two germline ends. Germline CDR1 and CDR2: SGDLS and YYNGEE. CDR3 nucleotide sequence: TGTGCCAGCAGCCTCCAGGGAAACACTGAAGCTTTCTTT. Its translation is CASSLQGNTEAFF.

This clone was detected a few times. CDR3 sequence (DNA): TGTGCCAGCACCACTCAGGGGCTAGCGGAGTACTTC. It specifies CASTTQGLAEYF. J is TRBJ2-5 and V is TRBV28; D perhaps matches TRBD2 (7 bases). The ends were cut back, 7 bases at V and 12 bases at J, with 18 bases in the middle. CDR1 and CDR2 from the germline V gene are MDHEN and SYDVKM. The CDR3 runs 12 residues.

This clone was observed a handful of times. The chain employs TRBV2 and TRBJ2-7; D may be TRBD1 (6 bases). Per germline, CDR1 SNHLY and CDR2 FYNNEI. The CDR3 length is 12 residues. V dropped 8 bases and J dropped 0 bases, with 8 bases sitting between them. The CDR3: CASGGSSYEQYF. DNA of the CDR3: TGTGCCAGCGGGGGCTCCTCCTACGAGCAGTACTTC.

CDR3: CASSPPGGPAYEQYF. DNA of the CDR3: TGTGCCAGCTCACCACCGGGGGGACCTGCCTACGAGCAGTACTTC. The chain is built from TRBV18 and TRBJ2-7, with D possibly matching TRBD2 (6 bases). V shed 0 bases and J shed 2 bases, with 11 bases lying between them. This CDR3 has 15 amino acids. The germline V gene has CDR1 KGHSH and CDR2 LQKENI.

The chain uses TRBV27 and TRBJ1-2; D may be TRBD1 (5 bases). Trimming took off 3 bases at V and 6 bases at J, with 17 bases between the two ends. Germline V lookup: CDR1 MNHEY, CDR2 SMNVEV (reference sequence). There are 15 residues in the CDR3. The CDR3 spells CASSFLSRGWNGYTF. Here the CDR3 DNA reads TGTGCCAGCAGTTTCTTGAGTAGGGGCTGGAATGGCTACACCTTC.

The V and J genes are TRBV6-2 or TRBV6-3 and TRBJ2-1, with 9 bases that match TRBD2. This CDR3 region has 17 residues. Germline V gene lookup returns CDR1 MNHEY and CDR2 SVGEGT. Trimming took 3 bases from V and 7 from J; bases not matched to a gene: 13. Written as DNA, the CDR3 is TGTGCCAGCAGTTATCGAATTAGCGGGAGCTTGAGGAATGAGCAGTTCTTC. It translates to CASSYRISGSLRNEQFF.

This chain connects TRBV7-2 to TRBJ2-1, with 10 bases fitting TRBD2. Germline V gene data show CDR1 as SGHTA and CDR2 as FQGNSA. This CDR3 comprises 15 residues. With 5 bases clipped from V and 8 bases from J, the junction kept 9 bases outside the gene matches. Written as DNA, the CDR3 is TGTGCCAGCAGCACGGGAGCGGGGGGGCTGTATGAGCAGTTCTTC. This gives the protein CASSTGAGGLYEQFF.